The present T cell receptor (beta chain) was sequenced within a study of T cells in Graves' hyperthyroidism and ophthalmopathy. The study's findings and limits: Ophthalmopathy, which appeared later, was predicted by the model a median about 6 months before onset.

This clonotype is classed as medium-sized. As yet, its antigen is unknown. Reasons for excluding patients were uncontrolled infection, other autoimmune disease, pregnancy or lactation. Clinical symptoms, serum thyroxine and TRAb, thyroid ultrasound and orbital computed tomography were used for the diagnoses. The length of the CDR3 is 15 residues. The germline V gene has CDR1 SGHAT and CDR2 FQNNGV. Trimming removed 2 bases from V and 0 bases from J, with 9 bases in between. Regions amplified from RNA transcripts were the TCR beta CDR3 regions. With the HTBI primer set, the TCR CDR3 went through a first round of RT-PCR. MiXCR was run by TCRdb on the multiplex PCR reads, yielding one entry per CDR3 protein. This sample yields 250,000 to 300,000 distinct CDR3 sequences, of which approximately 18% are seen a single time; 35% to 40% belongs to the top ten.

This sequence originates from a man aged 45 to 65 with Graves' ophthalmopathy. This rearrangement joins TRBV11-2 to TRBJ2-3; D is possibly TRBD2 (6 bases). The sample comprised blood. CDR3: CASSLYLASTDTQYF. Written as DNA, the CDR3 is TGTGCCAGCAGCTTATACCTAGCGAGCACAGATACGCAGTATTTT. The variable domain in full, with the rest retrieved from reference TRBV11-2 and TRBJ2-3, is EAGVAQSPRYKIIEKRQSVAFWCNPISGHATLYWYQQILGQGPKLLIQFQNNGVVDDSQLPKDRFSAERLKGVDSTLKIQPAKLEDSAVYLCASSLYLASTDTQYFGPGTRLTVL.